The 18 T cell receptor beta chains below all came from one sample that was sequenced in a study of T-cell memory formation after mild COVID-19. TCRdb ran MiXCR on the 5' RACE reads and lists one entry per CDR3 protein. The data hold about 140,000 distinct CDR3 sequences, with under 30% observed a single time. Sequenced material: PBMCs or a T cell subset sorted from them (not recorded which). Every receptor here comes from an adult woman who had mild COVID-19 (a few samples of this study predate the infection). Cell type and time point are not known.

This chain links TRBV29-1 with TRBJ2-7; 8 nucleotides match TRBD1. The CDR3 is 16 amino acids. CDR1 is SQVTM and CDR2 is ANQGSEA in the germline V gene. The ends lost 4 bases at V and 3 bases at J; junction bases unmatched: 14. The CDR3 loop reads CSVVDFGTGGFYEQYF. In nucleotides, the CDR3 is TGCAGCGTTGTGGATTTTGGAACAGGGGGTTTCTACGAGCAGTACTTC.

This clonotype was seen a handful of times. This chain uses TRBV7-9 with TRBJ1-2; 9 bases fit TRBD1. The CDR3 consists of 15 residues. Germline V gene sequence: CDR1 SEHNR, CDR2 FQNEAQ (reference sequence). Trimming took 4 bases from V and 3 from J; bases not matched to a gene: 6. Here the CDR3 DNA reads TGTGCCAGCAGCTCGGCGACAGGGGGATACTATGGCTACACCTTC. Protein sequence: CASSSATGGYYGYTF. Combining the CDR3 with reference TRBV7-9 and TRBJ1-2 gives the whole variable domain DTGVSQNPRHKITKRGQNVTFRCDPISEHNRLYWYRQTLGQGPEFLTYFQNEAQLEKSRLLSDRFSAERPKGSFSTLEIQRTEQGDSAMYLCASSSATGGYYGYTFGSGTRLTVV.

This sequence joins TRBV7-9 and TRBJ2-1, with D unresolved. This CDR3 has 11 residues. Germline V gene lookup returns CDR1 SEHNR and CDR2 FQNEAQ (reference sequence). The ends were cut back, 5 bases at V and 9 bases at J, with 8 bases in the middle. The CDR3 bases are TGTGCCAGCAGCCCCAGGAGTGAGCAGTTCTTC. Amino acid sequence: CASSPRSEQFF.

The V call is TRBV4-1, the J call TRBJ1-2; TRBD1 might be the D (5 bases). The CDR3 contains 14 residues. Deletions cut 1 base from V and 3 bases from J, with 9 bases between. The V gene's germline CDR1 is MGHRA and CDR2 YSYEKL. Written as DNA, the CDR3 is TGCGCCAGCAGCCAAGCAGGGTTGGACTATGGCTACACCTTC. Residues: CASSQAGLDYGYTF.

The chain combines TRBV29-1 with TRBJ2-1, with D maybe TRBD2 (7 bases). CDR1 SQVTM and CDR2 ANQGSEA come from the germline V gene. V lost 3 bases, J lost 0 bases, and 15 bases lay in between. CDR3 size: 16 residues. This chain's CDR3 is CSVEGGQGSSYNEQFF. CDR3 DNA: TGCAGCGTTGAGGGGGGGCAGGGGAGCTCCTACAATGAGCAGTTCTTC.

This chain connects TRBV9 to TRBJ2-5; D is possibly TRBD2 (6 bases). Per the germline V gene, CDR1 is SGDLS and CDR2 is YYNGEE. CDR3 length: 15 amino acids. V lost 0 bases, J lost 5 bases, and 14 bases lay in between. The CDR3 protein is CASSVEGGRGETQYF. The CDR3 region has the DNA TGTGCCAGCAGCGTAGAAGGCGGGCGGGGCGAGACCCAGTACTTC.

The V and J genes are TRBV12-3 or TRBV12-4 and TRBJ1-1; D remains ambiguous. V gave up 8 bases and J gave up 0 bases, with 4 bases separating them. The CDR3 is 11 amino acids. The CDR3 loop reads CASWVNTEAFF. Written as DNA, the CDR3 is TGTGCCAGCTGGGTGAACACTGAAGCTTTCTTT.

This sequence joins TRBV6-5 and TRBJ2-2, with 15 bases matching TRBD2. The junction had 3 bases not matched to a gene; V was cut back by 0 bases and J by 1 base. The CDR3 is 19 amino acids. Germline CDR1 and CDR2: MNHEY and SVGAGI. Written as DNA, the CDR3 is TGTGCCAGCAGTTACTCTGGACTAGCGGGAGGGATGAACACCGGGGAGCTGTTTTTT. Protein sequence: CASSYSGLAGGMNTGELFF.

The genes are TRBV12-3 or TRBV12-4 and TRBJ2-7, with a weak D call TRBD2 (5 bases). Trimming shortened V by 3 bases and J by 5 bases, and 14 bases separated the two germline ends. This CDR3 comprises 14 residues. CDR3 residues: CASSFYSSTHEQYF. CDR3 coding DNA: TGTGCCAGCAGTTTTTATTCTAGCACCCACGAGCAGTACTTC.

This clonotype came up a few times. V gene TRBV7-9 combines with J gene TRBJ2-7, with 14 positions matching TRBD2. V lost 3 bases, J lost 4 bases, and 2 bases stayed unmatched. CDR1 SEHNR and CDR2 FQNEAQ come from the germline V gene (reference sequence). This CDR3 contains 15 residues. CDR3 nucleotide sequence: TGTGCCAGCAGCTTGGGACTAGCGGGAGTATACGAGCAGTACTTC. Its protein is CASSLGLAGVYEQYF.

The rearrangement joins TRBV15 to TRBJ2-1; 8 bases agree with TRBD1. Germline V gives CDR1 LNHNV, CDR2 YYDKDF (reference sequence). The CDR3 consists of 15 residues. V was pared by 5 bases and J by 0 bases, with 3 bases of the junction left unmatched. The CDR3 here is CATSGGTGSYNEQFF. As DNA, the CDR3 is TGTGCCACCAGCGGGGGGACAGGCTCCTACAATGAGCAGTTCTTC.

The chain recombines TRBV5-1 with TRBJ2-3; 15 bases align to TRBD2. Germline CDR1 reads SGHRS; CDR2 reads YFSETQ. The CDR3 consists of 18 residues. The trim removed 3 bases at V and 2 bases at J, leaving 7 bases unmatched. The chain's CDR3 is CASSSGLAGGLVTDTQYF. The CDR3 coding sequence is TGCGCCAGCAGCTCCGGACTAGCGGGAGGGCTAGTCACAGATACGCAGTATTTT.

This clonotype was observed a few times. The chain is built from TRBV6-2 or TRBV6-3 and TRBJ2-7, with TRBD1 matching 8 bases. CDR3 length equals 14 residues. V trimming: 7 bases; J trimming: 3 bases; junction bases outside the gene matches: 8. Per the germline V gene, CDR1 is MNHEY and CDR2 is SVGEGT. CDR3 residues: CASTNRDRYYEQYF. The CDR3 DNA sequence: TGTGCCAGCACCAACCGGGACAGGTACTACGAGCAGTACTTC.

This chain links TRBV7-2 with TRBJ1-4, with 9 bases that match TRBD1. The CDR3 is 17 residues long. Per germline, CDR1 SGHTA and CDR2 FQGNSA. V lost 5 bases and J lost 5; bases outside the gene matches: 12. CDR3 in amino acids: CASSAYPTGTGNEKLFF. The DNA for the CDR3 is TGTGCCAGCAGCGCCTACCCGACCGGGACAGGGAATGAAAAACTGTTTTTT.

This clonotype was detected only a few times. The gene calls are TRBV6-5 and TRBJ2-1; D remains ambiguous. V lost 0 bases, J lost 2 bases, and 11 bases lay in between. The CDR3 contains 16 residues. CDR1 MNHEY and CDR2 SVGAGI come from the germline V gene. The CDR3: CASSYSHTAPYNEQFF. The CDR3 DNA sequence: TGTGCCAGCAGTTACTCGCACACCGCCCCCTACAATGAGCAGTTCTTC.

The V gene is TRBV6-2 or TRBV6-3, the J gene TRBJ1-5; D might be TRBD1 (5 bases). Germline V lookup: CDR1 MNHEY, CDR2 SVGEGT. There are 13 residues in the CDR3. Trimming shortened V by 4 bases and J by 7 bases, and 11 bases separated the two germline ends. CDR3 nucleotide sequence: TGTGCCAGCAGTTCCGGGGGGGACCAGCCCCAGCATTTT. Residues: CASSSGGDQPQHF.

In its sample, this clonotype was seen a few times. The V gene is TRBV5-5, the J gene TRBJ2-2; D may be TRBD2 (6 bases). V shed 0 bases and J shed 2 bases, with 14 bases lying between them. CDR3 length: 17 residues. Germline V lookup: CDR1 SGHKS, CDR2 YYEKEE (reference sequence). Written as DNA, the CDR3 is TGTGCCAGCAGCTTGGGTTTAGCGGCGCATAACACCGGGGAGCTGTTTTTT. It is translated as CASSLGLAAHNTGELFF.

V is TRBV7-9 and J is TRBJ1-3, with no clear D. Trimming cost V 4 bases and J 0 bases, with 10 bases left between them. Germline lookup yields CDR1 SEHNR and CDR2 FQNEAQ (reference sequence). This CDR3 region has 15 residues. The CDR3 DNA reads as TGTGCCAGCAGCTCCGGGAGCGTCTCTGGAAACACCATATATTTT. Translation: CASSSGSVSGNTIYF.